The table lists the clone carrying this T cell receptor beta chain with a few counts. Its specificity is not known. Sequenced with the Oncomine TCR Beta short-read assay was DNA taken from cultured CD4+ T cells. TCRdb called the PCR reads again in MiXCR, with one record for every CDR3 protein. Counted here are about 18,000 distinct CDR3 sequences, around 59% occurring once; the ten biggest clones make up more than 4.5%. Trimming shortened V by 7 bases and J by 8 bases, and 23 bases separated the two germline ends. CDR3 length equals 14 residues. Germline V gene lookup returns CDR1 DFQATT and CDR2 SNEGSKA (reference sequence). This sample is part of a study of vaccination and CD4 T cells after COVID-19. Regarding treatment: roughly 10-day PBMC culture with coronavirus spike peptide pools or control peptides (ViraFEST assay).

This chain uses TRBV20-1 with TRBJ1-1, with D perhaps matching TRBD1 (6 bases). The source material was CD4+ T cells from blood, cultured in vitro, sampled after SARS-CoV-2 vaccination. The clonotype comes from a human donor who had recovered from COVID-19. CDR3 bases: TGCAGTGATGGGGGCCCCATGGGGGCGGGGGAAGCTTTCTTT. It codes for CSDGGPMGAGEAFF.